This TCR beta chain was sequenced during a study of cytomegalovirus exposure and HLA in healthy donors. Comment on this clone: Its specificity is unknown.

V was clipped by 3 bases and J by 1 base, with 13 bases between them. The CDR3 runs 15 residues. CDR1 and CDR2 from the germline V gene are SGDLS and YYNGEE. PCR employed 60 Vbeta and 13 Jbeta primers. Profiled with immunoSEQ multiplex PCR; TCRdb holds only in-frame clones, not every one. This sample's clone table lists around 37,000 clones. Regarding the study as a whole: Immune exposure data for these donors was limited to CMV serostatus.

Sequenced material: PBMCs. The TCR sequence derives from a human donor in good health. This chain uses TRBV9 with TRBJ1-2; weak D call: TRBD1 (6 bases). The CDR3 loop reads CASSGTELLNYGYTF. The CDR3 DNA reads TGTGCCAGCAGCGGGACAGAACTTCTTAACTATGGCTACACCTTC.